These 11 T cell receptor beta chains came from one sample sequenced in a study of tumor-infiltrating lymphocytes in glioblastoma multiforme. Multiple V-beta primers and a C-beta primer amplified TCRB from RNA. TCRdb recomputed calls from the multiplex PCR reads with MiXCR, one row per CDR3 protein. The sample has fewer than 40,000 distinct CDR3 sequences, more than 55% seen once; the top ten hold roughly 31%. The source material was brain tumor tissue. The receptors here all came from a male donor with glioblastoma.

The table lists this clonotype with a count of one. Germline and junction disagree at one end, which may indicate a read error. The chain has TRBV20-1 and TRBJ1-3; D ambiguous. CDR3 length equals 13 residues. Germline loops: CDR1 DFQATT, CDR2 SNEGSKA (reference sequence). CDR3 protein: CCARWVSGNSIYF. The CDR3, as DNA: TGCTGTGCTAGATGGGTTAGTGGAAACAGCATATATTTT.

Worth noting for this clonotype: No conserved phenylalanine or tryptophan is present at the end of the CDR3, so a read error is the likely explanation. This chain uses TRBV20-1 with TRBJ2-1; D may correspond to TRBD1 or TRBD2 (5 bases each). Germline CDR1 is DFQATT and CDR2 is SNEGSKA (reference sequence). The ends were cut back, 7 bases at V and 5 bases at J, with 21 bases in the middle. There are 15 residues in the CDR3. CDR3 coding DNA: TGCAGTGTCCCCGGGGCGGTAGCTCGCCACAATGAGCAGTTCCTC. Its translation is CSVPGAVARHNEQFL.

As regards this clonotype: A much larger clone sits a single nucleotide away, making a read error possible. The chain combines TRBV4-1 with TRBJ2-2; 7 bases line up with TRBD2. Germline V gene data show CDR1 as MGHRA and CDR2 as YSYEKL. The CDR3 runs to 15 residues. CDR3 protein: CASSQVGGFTGEPFF. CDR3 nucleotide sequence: TGCGCCAGCAGCCAAGTCGGGGGGTTCACCGGGGAGCCGTTTTTT.

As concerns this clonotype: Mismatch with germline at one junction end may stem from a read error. The CDR3 protein is CANSYGGSSYEQYF. CDR3 in DNA: TGTGCCAACAGTTACGGCGGGAGCTCCTACGAGCAGTACTTC. The rearrangement links TRBV6-2 or TRBV6-3 to TRBJ2-7; 7 nucleotides agree with TRBD2. The CDR3 loop spans 14 amino acids. Germline CDR1 is MNHEY and CDR2 is SVGEGT.

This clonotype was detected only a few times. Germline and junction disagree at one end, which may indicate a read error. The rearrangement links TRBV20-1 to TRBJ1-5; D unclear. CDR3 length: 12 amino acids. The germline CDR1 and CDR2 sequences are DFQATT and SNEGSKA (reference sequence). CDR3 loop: CSAGYSNQPQLF. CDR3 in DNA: TGCAGCGCTGGTTATAGCAATCAGCCCCAGCTTTTT.

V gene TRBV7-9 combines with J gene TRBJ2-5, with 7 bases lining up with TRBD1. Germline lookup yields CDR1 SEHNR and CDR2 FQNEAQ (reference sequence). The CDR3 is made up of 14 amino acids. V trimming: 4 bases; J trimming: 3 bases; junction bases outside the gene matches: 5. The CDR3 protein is CASSWDSGKETQYF. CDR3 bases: TGTGCCAGCAGCTGGGACAGTGGAAAAGAGACCCAGTACTTC.

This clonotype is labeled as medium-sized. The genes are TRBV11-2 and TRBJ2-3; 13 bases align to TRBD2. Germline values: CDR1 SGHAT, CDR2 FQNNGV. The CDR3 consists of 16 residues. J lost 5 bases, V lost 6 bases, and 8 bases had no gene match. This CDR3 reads CASRINRLAGGDTQYF. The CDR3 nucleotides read TGTGCCAGCAGGATTAACAGACTAGCGGGAGGAGATACGCAGTATTTT.

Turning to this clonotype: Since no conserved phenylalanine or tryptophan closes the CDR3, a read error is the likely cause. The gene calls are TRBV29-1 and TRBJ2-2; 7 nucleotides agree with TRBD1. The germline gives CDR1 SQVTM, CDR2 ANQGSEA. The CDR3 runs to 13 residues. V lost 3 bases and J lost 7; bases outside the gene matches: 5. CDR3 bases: TGCAGCGTTGACGGGACAGCCATCGGGGAGCTGTTTCTT. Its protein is CSVDGTAIGELFL.

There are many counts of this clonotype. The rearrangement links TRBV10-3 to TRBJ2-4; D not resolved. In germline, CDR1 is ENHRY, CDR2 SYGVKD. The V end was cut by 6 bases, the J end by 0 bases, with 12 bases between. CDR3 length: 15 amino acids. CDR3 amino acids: CAISPSDLAKNIQYF. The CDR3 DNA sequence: TGTGCCATCAGCCCCAGTGACTTAGCCAAAAACATTCAGTACTTC.

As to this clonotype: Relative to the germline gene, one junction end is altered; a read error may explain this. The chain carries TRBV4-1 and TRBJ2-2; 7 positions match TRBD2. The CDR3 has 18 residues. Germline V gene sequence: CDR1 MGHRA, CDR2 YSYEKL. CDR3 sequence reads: CASSRFDFSREAAGELFF. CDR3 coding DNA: TGCGCCAGCAGCCGATTCGACTTCAGTCGGGAGGCGGCCGGGGAGCTGTTCTTT.

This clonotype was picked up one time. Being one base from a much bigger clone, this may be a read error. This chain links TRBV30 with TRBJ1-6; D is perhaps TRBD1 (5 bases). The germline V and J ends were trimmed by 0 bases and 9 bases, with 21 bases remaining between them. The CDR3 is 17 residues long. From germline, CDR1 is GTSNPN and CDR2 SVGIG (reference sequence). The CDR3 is CAWSVRAGLGLSSPLHF. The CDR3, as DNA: TGTGCCTGGAGTGTACGGGCAGGGTTGGGGCTAAGTTCACCCCTCCACTTT. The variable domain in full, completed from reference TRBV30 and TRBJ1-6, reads SQTIHQWPATLVQPVGSPLSLECTVEGTSNPNLYWYRQAAGRGLQLLFYSVGIGQISSEVPQNLSASRPQDRQFILSSKKLLLSDSGFYLCAWSVRAGLGLSSPLHFGNGTRLTVT.